The table lists the clone carrying this T cell receptor beta chain with many counts. Antigen specificity is unknown. Ophthalmopathy patients had moderate-to-severe active disease, CAS ≥3, NOSPECS ≥4, and disease duration under 3 months. This sample is part of a study of T cells in Graves' hyperthyroidism and ophthalmopathy. Study outcomes and limitations: Blood also showed most of the thyroid clonotypes that were expanded above 0.001.

TCR beta CDR3 regions were amplified from RNA transcripts. First-round RT-PCR of the TCR CDR3 relied on the HTBI primer set. TCRdb reprocessed the multiplex PCR reads via MiXCR and lists one record per CDR3 protein. The data hold around 600,000 distinct CDR3 sequences, with about 15% observed a single time. V was pared by 4 bases and J by 1 base, with 9 bases of the junction left unmatched. CDR3 length: 16 amino acids. CDR1 DFQATT and CDR2 SNEGSKA come from the germline V gene (reference sequence). Sequenced: blood. V and J are TRBV20-1 and TRBJ2-1; 8 bases are shared with TRBD2. The receptor comes from a woman between 45 and 65 years old with Graves' ophthalmopathy. The CDR3 nucleotides read TGCAGTGCTACCCCTTCTGCGGGAGGTTCCTACAATGAGCAGTTCTTC. Translation: CSATPSAGGSYNEQFF.